A selection of T cell receptor beta chains follows, all from one sample in a study of human T cells and chemical hapten exposure. TCRdb called the RACE reads again in MiXCR, with one record for every CDR3 protein. The sample includes 150,000 to 200,000 distinct CDR3 sequences, approximately 15% seen only once; the top ten take around 1.7%. The specimen comprised whole blood, sampled in connection with sensitization to the hapten diphenylcyclopropenone (DPC). Receptors originate from a young woman with alopecia areata. Some clones in this sample may be carry-over from other donors' samples. CDR3s include the opening cysteine and the closing phenylalanine or tryptophan. Fields, in order: clone size, D gene, CDR3 length, J gene, V gene, CDR3 protein, CDR3 DNA. The D gene is left open where the match is weak. Clone size, where shown, is once, few, many, or a class for clones that have expanded.

clone size: -
D gene: -
CDR3 length: 11
J gene: TRBJ1-4
V gene: TRBV29-1
CDR3 protein: CSVGRDEKLFF
CDR3 DNA: TGCAGCGTTGGAAGAGACGAAAAACTGTTTTTT

clone size: -
D gene: TRBD1
CDR3 length: 13
J gene: TRBJ1-5
V gene: TRBV5-1
CDR3 protein: CASSLGQGRPQHF
CDR3 DNA: TGCGCCAGCAGCTTGGGACAGGGGCGGCCCCAGCATTTT

clone size: -
D gene: -
CDR3 length: 15
J gene: TRBJ1-1
V gene: TRBV3-1
CDR3 protein: CASSQVATVSAEAFF
CDR3 DNA: TGTGCCAGCAGCCAAGTTGCGACAGTGAGCGCTGAAGCTTTCTTT

clone size: many
D gene: TRBD2
CDR3 length: 16
J gene: TRBJ2-5
V gene: TRBV9
CDR3 protein: CASSVGASGHEETQYF
CDR3 DNA: TGTGCCAGCAGCGTAGGGGCTAGCGGGCACGAAGAGACCCAGTACTTC

clone size: -
D gene: -
CDR3 length: 11
J gene: TRBJ2-7
V gene: TRBV20-1
CDR3 protein: CSAWEAAEQYF
CDR3 DNA: TGCAGTGCTTGGGAAGCTGCCGAGCAGTACTTC

clone size: many
D gene: -
CDR3 length: 15
J gene: TRBJ2-3
V gene: TRBV7-2
CDR3 protein: CASSFARRGTDTQYF
CDR3 DNA: TGTGCCAGCAGCTTTGCCCGGAGGGGCACAGATACGCAGTATTTT

clone size: few
D gene: -
CDR3 length: 14
J gene: TRBJ2-3
V gene: TRBV4-1
CDR3 protein: CASSQEGGADTQYF
CDR3 DNA: TGCGCCAGCAGCCAAGAAGGAGGCGCAGATACGCAGTATTTT

clone size: -
D gene: TRBD2
CDR3 length: 16
J gene: TRBJ2-5
V gene: TRBV10-3
CDR3 protein: CAISQSTSGSPETQYF
CDR3 DNA: TGTGCCATCAGTCAATCGACTAGCGGGAGCCCAGAGACCCAGTACTTC

clone size: many
D gene: -
CDR3 length: 14
J gene: TRBJ1-5
V gene: TRBV12-3/TRBV12-4
CDR3 protein: CASSLAGGGQPQHF
CDR3 DNA: TGTGCCAGCAGTTTAGCGGGGGGCGGTCAGCCCCAGCATTTT

clone size: many
D gene: -
CDR3 length: 12
J gene: TRBJ2-2
V gene: TRBV18
CDR3 protein: CASSPPLPELFF
CDR3 DNA: TGTGCCAGCTCACCACCGCTACCCGAGCTGTTTTTT

clone size: few
D gene: TRBD1
CDR3 length: 16
J gene: TRBJ2-1
V gene: TRBV6-6
CDR3 protein: CASREPRDRGDGEQFF
CDR3 DNA: TGTGCCAGCAGGGAACCCCGGGACAGAGGGGACGGGGAGCAGTTCTTC

clone size: -
D gene: -
CDR3 length: 14
J gene: TRBJ2-7
V gene: TRBV5-1
CDR3 protein: CASSRQASSYEQYF
CDR3 DNA: TGCGCCAGCAGCCGTCAAGCCAGTTCCTACGAGCAGTACTTC

clone size: few
D gene: -
CDR3 length: 14
J gene: TRBJ2-2
V gene: TRBV29-1
CDR3 protein: CSVQWTRRTGELFF
CDR3 DNA: TGCAGCGTCCAATGGACAAGACGTACCGGGGAGCTGTTTTTT

clone size: -
D gene: -
CDR3 length: 13
J gene: TRBJ2-3
V gene: TRBV10-3
CDR3 protein: CAITNPSTDTQYF
CDR3 DNA: TGTGCCATCACCAATCCTAGCACAGATACGCAGTATTTT

clone size: -
D gene: -
CDR3 length: 15
J gene: TRBJ2-5
V gene: TRBV20-1
CDR3 protein: CSARDAQHSQETQYF
CDR3 DNA: TGCAGTGCTAGAGATGCCCAGCACTCTCAAGAGACCCAGTACTTC

clone size: many
D gene: -
CDR3 length: 13
J gene: TRBJ2-1
V gene: TRBV28
CDR3 protein: CASMGVSYNEQFF
CDR3 DNA: TGTGCCAGCATGGGGGTCTCCTACAATGAGCAGTTCTTC

clone size: -
D gene: TRBD1
CDR3 length: 14
J gene: TRBJ1-5
V gene: TRBV6-2/TRBV6-3
CDR3 protein: CASRSGQGYQPQHF
CDR3 DNA: TGTGCCAGCAGAAGCGGACAGGGCTACCAGCCCCAGCATTTT

clone size: few
D gene: -
CDR3 length: 13
J gene: TRBJ1-1
V gene: TRBV6-2/TRBV6-3
CDR3 protein: CASSYGTSTEAFF
CDR3 DNA: TGTGCCAGCAGTTATGGTACCTCAACTGAAGCTTTCTTT

clone size: few
D gene: -
CDR3 length: 15
J gene: TRBJ1-2
V gene: TRBV10-2
CDR3 protein: CASSVKGQGDSGYTF
CDR3 DNA: TGCGCCAGCAGTGTGAAAGGGCAGGGAGATTCTGGCTACACCTTC

clone size: -
D gene: -
CDR3 length: 12
J gene: TRBJ1-5
V gene: TRBV7-8
CDR3 protein: CASSSTGQPQHF
CDR3 DNA: TGTGCCAGCAGCTCCACAGGGCAGCCCCAGCATTTT

clone size: few
D gene: -
CDR3 length: 19
J gene: TRBJ2-6
V gene: TRBV11-2
CDR3 protein: CASSLMGQGLTSGANVLTF
CDR3 DNA: TGTGCCAGCAGCTTAATGGGCCAGGGACTGACTTCTGGGGCCAACGTCCTGACTTTC

clone size: few
D gene: TRBD1
CDR3 length: 13
J gene: TRBJ2-5
V gene: TRBV5-4
CDR3 protein: CASSADRGETQYF
CDR3 DNA: TGTGCCAGCAGCGCAGACAGGGGTGAGACCCAGTACTTC

clone size: -
D gene: -
CDR3 length: 12
J gene: TRBJ2-3
V gene: TRBV6-6
CDR3 protein: CASSYRWDTQYF
CDR3 DNA: TGTGCCAGCAGTTACAGGTGGGATACGCAGTATTTT

clone size: few
D gene: -
CDR3 length: 13
J gene: TRBJ1-1
V gene: TRBV29-1
CDR3 protein: CSVPSGGGTEAFF
CDR3 DNA: TGCAGCGTCCCATCCGGCGGGGGCACTGAAGCTTTCTTT

clone size: few
D gene: TRBD1
CDR3 length: 17
J gene: TRBJ2-5
V gene: TRBV4-3
CDR3 protein: CASSQGATGVRQETQYF
CDR3 DNA: TGCGCCAGCAGCCAAGGGGCGACAGGGGTTAGGCAAGAGACCCAGTACTTC

clone size: -
D gene: -
CDR3 length: 16
J gene: TRBJ2-7
V gene: TRBV7-9
CDR3 protein: CASSLVSGQGRREQYF
CDR3 DNA: TGTGCCAGCAGCTTAGTCTCTGGGCAGGGGCGCCGCGAGCAGTACTTC

clone size: -
D gene: TRBD1
CDR3 length: 17
J gene: TRBJ1-2
V gene: TRBV5-1
CDR3 protein: CASSLMDRTDLPGGYTF
CDR3 DNA: TGCGCCAGCAGCTTAATGGACAGGACAGACCTTCCTGGGGGCTACACCTTC

clone size: -
D gene: -
CDR3 length: 14
J gene: TRBJ1-5
V gene: TRBV19
CDR3 protein: CASMGRSSNQPQHF
CDR3 DNA: TGTGCCAGTATGGGAAGGAGTTCCAATCAGCCCCAGCATTTT

clone size: many
D gene: TRBD1
CDR3 length: 15
J gene: TRBJ2-7
V gene: TRBV9
CDR3 protein: CASSVAPTGGYEQYF
CDR3 DNA: TGTGCCAGCAGCGTAGCCCCGACAGGGGGCTACGAGCAGTACTTC

clone size: -
D gene: -
CDR3 length: 14
J gene: TRBJ1-1
V gene: TRBV2
CDR3 protein: CASSVRGENTEAFF
CDR3 DNA: TGTGCCAGCAGTGTAAGAGGGGAGAACACTGAAGCTTTCTTT

clone size: many
D gene: -
CDR3 length: 12
J gene: TRBJ1-6
V gene: TRBV5-4
CDR3 protein: CASSLPGTPLHF
CDR3 DNA: TGTGCCAGCAGCTTGCCGGGGACACCCCTCCACTTT

clone size: -
D gene: TRBD1
CDR3 length: 14
J gene: TRBJ2-3
V gene: TRBV7-9
CDR3 protein: CASSLGQGMDTQYF
CDR3 DNA: TGTGCCAGCAGCTTGGGACAGGGTATGGATACGCAGTATTTT

clone size: -
D gene: -
CDR3 length: 14
J gene: TRBJ1-1
V gene: TRBV5-1
CDR3 protein: CASSDGLSGSEAFF
CDR3 DNA: TGCGCCAGCAGCGACGGACTTTCGGGATCTGAAGCTTTCTTT

clone size: -
D gene: TRBD1
CDR3 length: 16
J gene: TRBJ1-5
V gene: TRBV6-1
CDR3 protein: CASSDPGQGRSQPQHF
CDR3 DNA: TGTGCCAGCAGTGATCCAGGACAGGGGAGGAGTCAGCCCCAGCATTTT

clone size: few
D gene: TRBD1
CDR3 length: 14
J gene: TRBJ2-5
V gene: TRBV18
CDR3 protein: CASSYGQVQETQYF
CDR3 DNA: TGTGCCAGCTCATACGGACAGGTCCAAGAGACCCAGTACTTC

clone size: -
D gene: TRBD1
CDR3 length: 17
J gene: TRBJ1-1
V gene: TRBV6-5
CDR3 protein: CASSRRQGPHMNTEAFF
CDR3 DNA: TGTGCCAGCAGTAGGCGACAGGGTCCACATATGAACACTGAAGCTTTCTTT

clone size: -
D gene: -
CDR3 length: 15
J gene: TRBJ2-7
V gene: TRBV5-6
CDR3 protein: CASSLNTNLVYEQYF
CDR3 DNA: TGTGCCAGCAGCTTGAACACAAACCTCGTCTACGAGCAGTACTTC

clone size: -
D gene: TRBD2
CDR3 length: 15
J gene: TRBJ2-5
V gene: TRBV7-9
CDR3 protein: CASTAPTSGQETQYF
CDR3 DNA: TGTGCCAGCACCGCCCCCACTAGCGGCCAAGAGACCCAGTACTTC

clone size: -
D gene: -
CDR3 length: 14
J gene: TRBJ1-5
V gene: TRBV18
CDR3 protein: CASSRVGAGQPQHF
CDR3 DNA: TGTGCCAGCTCCCGAGTGGGGGCCGGTCAGCCCCAGCATTTT

clone size: few
D gene: TRBD1
CDR3 length: 16
J gene: TRBJ2-7
V gene: TRBV27
CDR3 protein: CASSPDPDRDQYEQYF
CDR3 DNA: TGTGCCAGCAGTCCAGACCCGGACAGGGACCAATACGAGCAGTACTTC

clone size: many
D gene: -
CDR3 length: 12
J gene: TRBJ1-3
V gene: TRBV10-2
CDR3 protein: CASSDYRNTIYF
CDR3 DNA: TGCGCCAGCAGTGACTATCGAAACACCATATATTTT

clone size: -
D gene: -
CDR3 length: 14
J gene: TRBJ1-2
V gene: TRBV12-3/TRBV12-4
CDR3 protein: CASSLALTAYGYTF
CDR3 DNA: TGTGCCAGCAGTTTAGCCTTGACAGCCTATGGCTACACCTTC

clone size: -
D gene: TRBD1
CDR3 length: 14
J gene: TRBJ2-7
V gene: TRBV5-6
CDR3 protein: CASSRGQGRGQQYF
CDR3 DNA: TGTGCCAGCAGCCGCGGACAGGGGCGAGGCCAACAGTACTTC

clone size: few
D gene: TRBD1
CDR3 length: 13
J gene: TRBJ2-5
V gene: TRBV12-3/TRBV12-4
CDR3 protein: CASRPGQQETQYF
CDR3 DNA: TGTGCCAGCAGACCGGGACAGCAAGAGACCCAGTACTTC

clone size: many
D gene: -
CDR3 length: 15
J gene: TRBJ1-4
V gene: TRBV7-7
CDR3 protein: CASSLSDGDNEKLFF
CDR3 DNA: TGTGCTAGCAGCTTATCCGACGGAGATAATGAAAAACTGTTTTTT

clone size: -
D gene: TRBD1
CDR3 length: 16
J gene: TRBJ1-6
V gene: TRBV6-5
CDR3 protein: CASSYSVDRRVSPLHF
CDR3 DNA: TGTGCCAGCAGTTACTCTGTGGACAGGAGGGTGTCACCCCTCCACTTT

clone size: many
D gene: -
CDR3 length: 14
J gene: TRBJ2-7
V gene: TRBV19
CDR3 protein: CASSKDSQYYEQYF
CDR3 DNA: TGTGCCAGTAGTAAGGACAGTCAGTACTACGAGCAGTACTTC

clone size: few
D gene: -
CDR3 length: 15
J gene: TRBJ1-5
V gene: TRBV12-3/TRBV12-4
CDR3 protein: CASRSGVYSNQPQHF
CDR3 DNA: TGTGCCAGCAGATCCGGGGTTTATAGCAATCAGCCCCAGCATTTT

clone size: many
D gene: -
CDR3 length: 13
J gene: TRBJ1-2
V gene: TRBV11-2
CDR3 protein: CASSLDPDYGYTF
CDR3 DNA: TGTGCCAGCAGCTTAGATCCGGACTATGGCTACACCTTC

clone size: many
D gene: TRBD2
CDR3 length: 16
J gene: TRBJ2-2
V gene: TRBV5-5
CDR3 protein: CASSLGLAGNTGELFF
CDR3 DNA: TGTGCCAGCAGCCTAGGACTAGCGGGGAACACCGGGGAGCTGTTTTTT

clone size: few
D gene: -
CDR3 length: 15
J gene: TRBJ2-3
V gene: TRBV7-9
CDR3 protein: CAIPSADHSTDTQYF
CDR3 DNA: TGTGCCATACCCTCCGCGGACCATAGCACAGATACGCAGTATTTT

clone size: -
D gene: -
CDR3 length: 16
J gene: TRBJ2-3
V gene: TRBV21-1
CDR3 protein: CATRGPLAVPTDTQYF
CDR3 DNA: TGTGCCACACGGGGCCCGCTAGCGGTACCCACAGATACGCAGTATTTT